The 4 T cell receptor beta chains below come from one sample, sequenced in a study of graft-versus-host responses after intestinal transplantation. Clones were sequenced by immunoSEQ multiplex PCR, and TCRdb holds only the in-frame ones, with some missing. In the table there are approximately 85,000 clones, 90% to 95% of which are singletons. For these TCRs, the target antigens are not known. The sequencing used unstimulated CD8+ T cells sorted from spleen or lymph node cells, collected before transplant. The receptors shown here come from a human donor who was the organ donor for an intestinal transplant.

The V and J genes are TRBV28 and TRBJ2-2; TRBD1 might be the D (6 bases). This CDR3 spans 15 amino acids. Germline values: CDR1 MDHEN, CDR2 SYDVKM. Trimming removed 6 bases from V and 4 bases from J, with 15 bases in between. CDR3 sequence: CASSRGGRTTGELFF. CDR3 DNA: TGTGCCAGCAGCCGAGGGGGACGGACCACCGGGGAGCTGTTTTTT.

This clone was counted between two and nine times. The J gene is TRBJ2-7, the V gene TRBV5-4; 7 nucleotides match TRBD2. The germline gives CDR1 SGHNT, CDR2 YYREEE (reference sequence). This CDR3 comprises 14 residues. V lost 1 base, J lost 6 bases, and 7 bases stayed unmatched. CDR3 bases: TGTGCCAGCAGCTTGCGCCAGGGAGGGAGCGAGCAGTACTTC. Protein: CASSLRQGGSEQYF.

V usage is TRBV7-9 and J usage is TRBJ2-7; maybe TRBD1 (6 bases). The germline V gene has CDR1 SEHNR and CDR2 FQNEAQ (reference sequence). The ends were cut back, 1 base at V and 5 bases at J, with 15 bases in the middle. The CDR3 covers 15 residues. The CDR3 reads CASSLGGRGLDEQYF. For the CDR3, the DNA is TGTGCCAGCAGCTTAGGGGGCAGGGGATTGGACGAGCAGTACTTC.

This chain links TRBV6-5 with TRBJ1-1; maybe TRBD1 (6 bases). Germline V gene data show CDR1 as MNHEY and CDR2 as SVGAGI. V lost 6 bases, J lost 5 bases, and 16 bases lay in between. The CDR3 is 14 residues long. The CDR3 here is CASSQGGGLTEAFF. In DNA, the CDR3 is TGTGCCAGCAGCCAAGGGGGGGGGCTGACTGAAGCTTTCTTT.